One sample yielded the 17 T cell receptor beta chains listed below, sequenced in a study of cytomegalovirus exposure and HLA in healthy donors. 60 Vbeta and 13 Jbeta primers were used in PCR. The assay was immunoSEQ multiplex PCR, and TCRdb's table has in-frame clones only and misses some. This table has about 140,000 clones, roughly three fifths appearing once. Sequenced: PBMCs. The source is a male donor in good health and CMV-seronegative.

The V and J genes are TRBV6-5 and TRBJ2-7; 8 bases match TRBD2. V shed 6 bases, J shed 3 bases, and the junction held 13 bases outside the gene matches. The CDR3 runs 16 residues. CDR1 is MNHEY, CDR2 SVGAGI, per germline. The CDR3 DNA sequence: TGTGCCAGCAGCTACCCTGGCAGCGGGGGACGCTACGAGCAGTACTTC. This codes for CASSYPGSGGRYEQYF.

This clone was detected only once. The CDR3 DNA reads TGCGCCAGCAGCCAAGATCGCAATGAGCAGTTCTTC. This translates into CASSQDRNEQFF. The chain employs TRBV4-1 and TRBJ2-1, with D uncertain. Deletions cut 0 bases from V and 6 bases from J, with 3 bases between. The CDR3 has 12 residues. Per germline, CDR1 MGHRA and CDR2 YSYEKL.

V and J are TRBV11-2 and TRBJ2-3; 11 nucleotides align to TRBD2. This CDR3 is 20 amino acids long. Per germline, CDR1 SGHAT and CDR2 FQNNGV. V shed 0 bases, J shed 2 bases, and the junction held 13 bases outside the gene matches. CDR3 sequence (DNA): TGTGCCAGCAGCTTAGATAGTCGTAAGCCGACTAGCGGGGCCACAGATACGCAGTATTTT. It specifies CASSLDSRKPTSGATDTQYF.

CDR3 DNA sequence: TGTGCCAGTAGTATGTCGTCGTCAACAGGGTATCAGCCCCAGCATTTT. This gives the protein CASSMSSSTGYQPQHF. The V gene is TRBV19, the J gene TRBJ1-5; tentative D call: TRBD1 (6 bases). The CDR3 spans 16 residues. The V end lost 3 bases, the J end lost 5 bases, and 17 bases lay between the germline ends. Germline CDR1 is LNHDA and CDR2 is SQIVND (reference sequence).

A note on this clone: Other DNA sequences of this sample code for an identical CDR3. V and J are TRBV2 and TRBJ1-1; 7 bases line up with TRBD1. V dropped 6 bases and J dropped 0; count of bases not matched to a gene: 1. CDR3 length: 13 amino acids. Germline assignment: CDR1 SNHLY and CDR2 FYNNEI. In DNA, the CDR3 is TGTGCCAGCAGGACAGGGCTGAACACTGAAGCTTTCTTT. This sequence encodes CASRTGLNTEAFF.

With regard to this clone: At one boundary the junction diverges from the germline segment, which might be a read error. The chain combines TRBV7-7 with TRBJ2-1; D is perhaps TRBD2 (7 bases). This CDR3 region has 13 residues. In germline, CDR1 is SSHAT, CDR2 FNYEAQ (reference sequence). For the CDR3, the DNA is TGTGCTAGCAGCCGAGGGGGAGGGGATGATCAGTTCTTC. Translation gives CASSRGGGDDQFF.

V usage is TRBV9 and J usage is TRBJ2-7; D is perhaps TRBD1 (8 bases). The CDR3 sequence is 14 residues long. Trimming pared 4 bases from V and 3 bases from J, leaving 14 bases between. Germline V CDR1 and CDR2: SGDLS, YYNGEE. DNA of the CDR3: TGTGCCAGCAGCCCGGGAGGACAGGGCTACGAGCAGTACTTC. It specifies CASSPGGQGYEQYF.

A few counts support this clone. The gene calls are TRBV9 and TRBJ1-1; TRBD1 aligns across 7 bases. Germline V gives CDR1 SGDLS, CDR2 YYNGEE. The CDR3 loop spans 14 amino acids. The V and J ends lost 3 bases and 4 bases, in that order; junction bases with no gene match: 6. The CDR3 DNA sequence: TGTGCCAGCAGCGCTGGGACAGCAAGCACTGAAGCTTTCTTT. This sequence encodes CASSAGTASTEAFF.

V usage is TRBV5-6 and J usage is TRBJ2-7, with 8 bases lining up with TRBD1. With V trimmed by 4 bases and J by 6 bases, 9 bases remained unmatched. The CDR3 covers 14 residues. Germline V CDR1 and CDR2: SGHDT, YYEEEE. For the CDR3, the DNA is TGTGCCAGCAGCAAGGACAGGGTTTTCTTCGAGCAGTACTTC. It specifies CASSKDRVFFEQYF.

Notes on this clone: At one end, the junction sequence differs from germline, possibly due to a read error. The gene calls are TRBV7-9 and TRBJ2-7; D is undetermined. The CDR3 sequence is 12 residues long. Germline V gives CDR1 SEHNR, CDR2 FQNEAQ (reference sequence). CDR3 nucleotides: TGTTCCAGCAGCTTGGTCGGCTACGAGCAGTACTTC. This codes for CSSSLVGYEQYF.

This clone has just one count. The chain carries TRBV6-1 and TRBJ1-2; 7 bases line up with TRBD1. CDR3 length equals 15 residues. The J segment lost 0 bases and the V segment lost 6 bases, leaving 7 bases of the junction unmatched. Germline V gives CDR1 MNHNS, CDR2 SASEGT. CDR3 in DNA: TGTGCCAGCAGCAGGGACAGCCGAACTAACTATGGCTACACCTTC. This translates into CASSRDSRTNYGYTF.

Regarding this clone: At one end the junction does not follow the germline gene, possibly because of a read error. This chain uses TRBV18 with TRBJ1-1; a weak D match, TRBD1 (6 bases). The length of the CDR3 is 14 residues. The germline V gene has CDR1 KGHSH and CDR2 LQKENI. CDR3 amino acids: CTSSPEGGDTEAFF. Written as DNA, the CDR3 is TGTACCAGCTCACCAGAGGGGGGGGACACTGAAGCTTTCTTT.

In its sample, this clone was seen a few times. The V call is TRBV7-8, the J call TRBJ2-7; 7 bases align to TRBD1. CDR1 SGHVS and CDR2 FQNEAQ come from the germline V gene. V trimming: 5 bases; J trimming: 3 bases; junction bases outside the gene matches: 7. The CDR3 totals 14 residues. This CDR3 reads CASSVDRAIYEQYF. DNA of the CDR3: TGTGCCAGCAGCGTAGACAGGGCGATCTACGAGCAGTACTTC.

The table lists this clone with a few counts. The chain links TRBV15 to TRBJ2-5, with a weak D call TRBD2 (5 bases). The CDR3 spans 17 residues. CDR1 is LNHNV, CDR2 YYDKDF, per germline (reference sequence). Trimming cost V 1 base and J 5 bases, with 20 bases left between them. The CDR3 is CATSRAGIQRQFETQYF. The CDR3, as DNA: TGTGCCACCAGCAGAGCTGGAATTCAGCGGCAGTTTGAGACCCAGTACTTC.

This clone was found a few times. Other DNA sequences within the sample encode an identical CDR3. V gene TRBV11-2 combines with J gene TRBJ1-5, with D unresolved. CDR3 size: 13 residues. Germline assignment: CDR1 SGHAT and CDR2 FQNNGV. V lost 1 base and J lost 6, with 7 bases in between. This chain's CDR3 is CASSLGAGQPQHF. The CDR3 bases are TGTGCCAGCAGCTTAGGTGCGGGTCAGCCCCAGCATTTT.

This clone has more than one count but fewer than ten. An end of the junction differs from the germline gene, which may be a read error. The rearrangement uses TRBV7-7 and TRBJ2-2; 9 positions match TRBD1. The germline V gene has CDR1 SSHAT and CDR2 FNYEAQ (reference sequence). CDR3 size: 15 residues. The CDR3 sequence: CASSEQGADTGELFF. The CDR3 nucleotides are TGTGCTAGCAGTGAACAGGGGGCAGACACCGGGGAGCTGTTTTTT.

V usage is TRBV6-5 and J usage is TRBJ1-1; weak D call: TRBD1 (5 bases). Germline values: CDR1 MNHEY, CDR2 SVGAGI. CDR3 length: 12 residues. V lost 4 bases and J 10 bases, leaving 13 bases between the germline ends. The CDR3 spells CASSSRDFRAFF. CDR3 DNA sequence: TGTGCCAGCAGTTCCAGGGATTTTAGAGCTTTCTTT.